Listed below are T cell receptor beta chains from one sample, sequenced in a study of T cell responses to AZD1222 COVID-19 vaccine. The data were produced by immunoSEQ multiplex PCR, yet TCRdb's version contains in-frame clones alone and is incomplete. Seen here are 140,000 to 150,000 clones, 93% observed once, and the top ten hold 5% to 6.5%. The sequencing here drew on peripheral blood, taken on day 0 of AZD1222 vaccination. The receptor source for this set is an adult in good health. CDR3s include the opening cysteine and the closing phenylalanine or tryptophan. Each record gives: V gene, D gene, clone size, J gene, CDR3 DNA, CDR3 protein. A D gene is named only where the DNA matches it firmly. The size entry is marked missing in some rows and otherwise reads once, few, many or a size class.

TRBV24-1	-	-	TRBJ1-2	TGTGCCACCAGTGATGGCGGATGGAACTATGGCTACACCTTC	CATSDGGWNYGYTF
TRBV6-5	-	once	TRBJ1-5	TGTGCCAGCAGTCTCCGGAAGGATAGCAATCAGCCCCAGCATTTT	CASSLRKDSNQPQHF
TRBV9	-	once	TRBJ2-7	TGTGCCAGCAGCGTAGGGGGGACGCGAGCCTACGAGCAGTACTTC	CASSVGGTRAYEQYF
TRBV7-9	-	once	TRBJ2-2	TGTGCCAGCAGCCAGCGGGACAAACCGAACACCGGGGAGCTGTTTTTT	CASSQRDKPNTGELFF
TRBV9	TRBD2	-	TRBJ2-2	TGTGCCAGCAGCGTAGCTCGCCTAGCGGGAGGGCCGAGCACCGGGGAGCTGTTTTTT	CASSVARLAGGPSTGELFF
TRBV5-1	-	-	TRBJ2-5	TGCGCCAGCAGCTTAGGGGCAAGGGAGACCCAGTACTTC	CASSLGARETQYF
TRBV6-5	TRBD1	-	TRBJ1-1	TGTGCCAGCAGTTTGGGACAGGGGGCCCCTGAAGCTTTCTTT	CASSLGQGAPEAFF
TRBV19	-	once	TRBJ2-7	TGTGCCAGTAGTATAAAAGCAGGGATGCCTAACGAGCAGTACTTC	CASSIKAGMPNEQYF
TRBV28	-	-	TRBJ1-2	TGTGCCAGCAGTTTAAAAGGCTATGGCTACACCTTC	CASSLKGYGYTF
TRBV11-2	-	-	TRBJ2-1	TGTGCCAGCAGCAATATGGGACCGATTTACAATGAGCAGTTCTTC	CASSNMGPIYNEQFF
TRBV11-2	TRBD1	-	TRBJ1-3	TGTGCCAGCAGCCAGGACAGGGTCGGGACCTCTGGAAACACCATATATTTT	CASSQDRVGTSGNTIYF
TRBV19	TRBD1	-	TRBJ2-7	TGTGCCAGTAGTGGGGACAGGGCGGACGAGCAGTACTTC	CASSGDRADEQYF
TRBV5-4	TRBD2	-	TRBJ2-1	TGTGCCAGCAGCTTGGAGCCTAGCGGGAGGCCGGGAGATGAGCAGTTCTTC	CASSLEPSGRPGDEQFF
TRBV4-1	TRBD2	-	TRBJ2-7	TGCGCCAGCAGCCAAAGTAGCGGGGTTAGCTCCTACGAGCAGTACTTC	CASSQSSGVSSYEQYF
TRBV27	-	-	TRBJ2-7	TGTGCCAGCAGTTTATTGGGGTCCGAGCAGTACTTC	CASSLLGSEQYF
TRBV4-1	TRBD2	-	TRBJ2-2	TGCGCCAGCAGCCAAGATTGGGGCAGCGGGACTAACACCGGGGAGCTGTTTTTT	CASSQDWGSGTNTGELFF
TRBV6-1	-	-	TRBJ1-4	TGTGCCAGCAGTGAGATTTTGGCAGGGGCGGGTGAAAAACTGTTTTTT	CASSEILAGAGEKLFF
TRBV30	-	few	TRBJ1-2	TGTGCCTCGACGATGGATAACTATGGCTACACCTTC	CASTMDNYGYTF
TRBV10-3	-	once	TRBJ2-3	TGTGCCATCAGAGGGGCAAGCACAGATACGCAGTATTTT	CAIRGASTDTQYF
TRBV6-4	TRBD2	-	TRBJ2-1	TGTGCCAGCAGCCGACTCGGACTAGCGGGAGGTTCCTACAATGAGCAGTTCTTC	CASSRLGLAGGSYNEQFF
TRBV7-8	TRBD2	-	TRBJ2-7	TGTGCCAGCAGCTTAGGGGCCAGCGGGATCCTTTACGAGCAGTACTTC	CASSLGASGILYEQYF
TRBV5-6	TRBD2	-	TRBJ2-7	TGTGCCAGCAGCTTTTGGCGGGAGCTGCCCTACGAGCAGTACTTC	CASSFWRELPYEQYF
TRBV29-1	-	-	TRBJ1-2	TGCAGCGTTGTAGGGGCGGCAAACTATGGCTACACCTTC	CSVVGAANYGYTF
TRBV3-1/TRBV3-2	-	-	TRBJ2-7	TGTGCCAGCAGCCTCGGGAGTCTGGCTCTGGAGCAGTACTTC	CASSLGSLALEQYF
TRBV28	TRBD2	-	TRBJ2-5	TGTGCCAGCAGTTTAGGGAGACTAGCGGGAAAGGAGACCCAGTACTTC	CASSLGRLAGKETQYF
TRBV7-8	-	-	TRBJ2-3	TGTGCCAGCAGCTATAAGACAGAGACAGATACGCAGTATTTT	CASSYKTETDTQYF
TRBV28	-	-	TRBJ1-2	TGTGCCAGCAGTTCGGGCACCACTAACTATGGCTACACCTTC	CASSSGTTNYGYTF
TRBV11-2	TRBD2	-	TRBJ2-7	TGTGCCAGCAGCTTCGGGCTAGCGGGAGTCGAGCAGTACTTC	CASSFGLAGVEQYF